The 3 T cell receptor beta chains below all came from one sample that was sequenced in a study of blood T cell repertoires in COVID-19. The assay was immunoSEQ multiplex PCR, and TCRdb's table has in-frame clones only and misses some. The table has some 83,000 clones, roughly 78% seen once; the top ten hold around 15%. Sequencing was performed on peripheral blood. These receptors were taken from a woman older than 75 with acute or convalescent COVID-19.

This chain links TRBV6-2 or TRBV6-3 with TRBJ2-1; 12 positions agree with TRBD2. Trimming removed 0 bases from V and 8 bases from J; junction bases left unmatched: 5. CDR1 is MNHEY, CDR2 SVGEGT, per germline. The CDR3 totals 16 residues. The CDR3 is CASSYSTSGGNDEQFF. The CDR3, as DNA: TGTGCCAGCAGTTACTCCACTAGCGGGGGGAACGATGAGCAGTTCTTC.

CDR3 sequence: CASRPWSSYEQYF. The CDR3 DNA reads as TGTGCCAGCAGACCATGGAGCTCCTACGAGCAGTACTTC. The V and J genes are TRBV5-4 and TRBJ2-7; D uncertain. Germline-derived CDR1 and CDR2 are SGHNT and YYREEE (reference sequence). Trimming cost V 5 bases and J 0 bases, with 9 bases left between them. The CDR3 is made up of 13 amino acids.

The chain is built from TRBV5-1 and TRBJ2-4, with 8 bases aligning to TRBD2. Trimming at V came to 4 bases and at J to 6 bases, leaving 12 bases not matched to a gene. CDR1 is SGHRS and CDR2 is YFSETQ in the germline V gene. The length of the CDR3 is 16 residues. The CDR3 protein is CASSPGAGGFGNIQYF. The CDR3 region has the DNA TGCGCCAGCAGCCCCGGGGCGGGGGGCTTCGGAAACATTCAGTACTTC.